This T cell receptor beta chain is drawn from a study of blood T cell repertoires in COVID-19. Study background: Samples taken during acute and convalescent COVID-19 were collected in the United States, Italy and Spain.

Authors' analysis steps: Using reference gene primer amplification, nucleated cell counts were estimated. Libraries were prepared by immunoSEQ multiplex PCR; TCRdb keeps only in-frame clonotypes and omits some of them. The DNA was the basis for D and trimming; V, J and clone size are from that table. The sample shows 80,000 to 95,000 clones, 89% of them seen only once. The germline V gene has CDR1 SEHNR and CDR2 FQNEAQ (reference sequence). Deletions cut 7 bases from V and 5 bases from J, with 10 bases between. CDR3 size: 12 residues. The sequenced sample consisted of peripheral blood. The source is an older woman with acute or convalescent COVID-19. The chain uses TRBV7-9 and TRBJ2-3, with D tentatively TRBD2 (5 bases). CDR3 in DNA: TGTGCCAGCAATTCTGAGGGAGATACGCAGTATTTT. Translated, it gives CASNSEGDTQYF.